A single sample is the source of the 18 T cell receptor beta chains below, sequenced in a study of blood T cell repertoires in COVID-19. The data were produced by immunoSEQ multiplex PCR, yet TCRdb's version contains in-frame clones alone and is incomplete. Seen here are some 78,000 clones, approximately 86% observed once, and the top ten hold 4.9%. What was sequenced was peripheral blood. The receptor set was obtained from a man aged 45-65 years with active or convalescent COVID-19.

Written as DNA, the CDR3 is TGCGCCAGCAGCCAAGGACTAGCGGGGGGGATCGGGGAGCTGTTTTTT. Protein: CASSQGLAGGIGELFF. The rearrangement links TRBV4-1 to TRBJ2-2, with 14 positions matching TRBD2. Germline CDR1 MGHRA, CDR2 YSYEKL. The CDR3 covers 16 residues. V lost 1 base and J lost 7; bases outside the gene matches: 2.

This chain links TRBV19 with TRBJ2-1, with 7 positions matching TRBD2. The length of the CDR3 is 15 residues. V gave up 2 bases and J gave up 5 bases; unmatched junction bases: 6. Germline loops: CDR1 LNHDA, CDR2 SQIVND (reference sequence). The CDR3 region is CASSISLAADNEQFF. In DNA, the CDR3 is TGTGCCAGTAGTATATCCCTAGCGGCTGACAATGAGCAGTTCTTC.

The chain is built from TRBV12-3 or TRBV12-4 and TRBJ1-1, with D possibly being TRBD1 (5 bases). The CDR3 spans 12 residues. V lost 4 bases and J lost 6, with 9 bases in between. Written as DNA, the CDR3 is TGTGCCAGCAGTTCAGGGTCATCTGAAGCTTTCTTT. Translation gives CASSSGSSEAFF.

The chain carries TRBV3-1 (or the pseudogene TRBV3-2) and TRBJ2-4; 7 nucleotides line up with TRBD1. Trimming took 3 bases from V and 0 from J; bases not matched to a gene: 5. The germline gives CDR1 LGHDT, CDR2 YNNKEL (reference sequence). The length of the CDR3 is 16 residues. The CDR3 protein is CASSHDWTGAKNIQYF. The CDR3 DNA is TGTGCCAGCAGCCACGACTGGACAGGAGCCAAAAACATTCAGTACTTC.

The V gene is TRBV18, the J gene TRBJ2-2; D perhaps matches TRBD2 (6 bases). This CDR3 region has 16 residues. Between the trimmed V and J ends, which lost 0 bases and 5 bases, there was a span of 13 bases. From germline, CDR1 is KGHSH and CDR2 LQKENI. The CDR3 nucleotides are TGTGCCAGCTCACCACCAAGCGGGTATCAAACCGGGGAGCTGTTTTTT. Its protein product is CASSPPSGYQTGELFF.

This chain links TRBV28 with TRBJ1-2; 11 bases match TRBD1. Trimming removed 6 bases from V and 4 bases from J; junction bases left unmatched: 10. The CDR3 length is 16 residues. In germline, CDR1 is MDHEN, CDR2 SYDVKM. The CDR3 is CASSRIRTGGGYGYTF. The CDR3 coding sequence is TGTGCCAGCAGCCGGATAAGGACAGGGGGCGGCTATGGCTACACCTTC.

The rearrangement joins TRBV24-1 to TRBJ2-2; 7 bases match TRBD1. The V and J ends lost 4 bases and 3 bases, in that order; junction bases with no gene match: 10. The length of the CDR3 is 17 residues. From germline, CDR1 is KGHDR and CDR2 SFDVKD. The CDR3 here is CATSDTTGKLDTGELFF. CDR3 bases: TGTGCCACCAGTGACACGACAGGGAAGCTCGACACCGGGGAGCTGTTTTTT.

This chain links TRBV7-8 with TRBJ2-3; TRBD2 agrees at 10 bases. The V and J ends lost 0 bases and 3 bases, in that order; junction bases with no gene match: 6. This CDR3 is 17 amino acids long. The V gene's germline CDR1 is SGHVS and CDR2 FQNEAQ. This CDR3 is CASSLAQLAGRTDTQYF. CDR3 sequence (DNA): TGTGCCAGCAGCTTAGCCCAACTAGCGGGGAGGACAGATACGCAGTATTTT.

The chain joins TRBV5-1 to TRBJ2-3; 12 nucleotides match TRBD2. The CDR3 loop spans 16 amino acids. V was pared by 4 bases and J by 4 bases, with 7 bases of the junction left unmatched. Germline V gives CDR1 SGHRS, CDR2 YFSETQ. CDR3 sequence reads: CASSGRLAGDSDTQYF. Written as DNA, the CDR3 is TGCGCCAGCAGCGGCCGACTAGCGGGGGATTCAGATACGCAGTATTTT.

This chain uses TRBV6-6 with TRBJ1-2; D gene unclear. Trimming pared 0 bases from V and 6 bases from J, leaving 11 bases between. This CDR3 spans 14 amino acids. Germline V gives CDR1 MNHNY, CDR2 SVGAGI (reference sequence). The CDR3 here is CASSYSIVRDGYTF. Written as DNA, the CDR3 is TGTGCCAGCAGTTACTCGATCGTGAGGGATGGCTACACCTTC.

V gene TRBV11-2 combines with J gene TRBJ2-6; possible D gene TRBD1, 6 bases. V lost 5 bases and J lost 2, with 16 bases in between. CDR3 length equals 17 residues. The germline V gene encodes CDR1 SGHAT and CDR2 FQNNGV. In DNA, the CDR3 is TGTGCCAGCAGCCCAATCCTACAGGGTGCTGGGGCCAACGTCCTGACTTTC. This gives the protein CASSPILQGAGANVLTF.

This chain links TRBV2 with TRBJ2-6; 9 nucleotides line up with TRBD1. CDR1 SNHLY and CDR2 FYNNEI come from the germline V gene. The CDR3 extends over 15 amino acids. The ends lost 7 bases at V and 3 bases at J; junction bases unmatched: 4. This chain's CDR3 is CASTGQGNGANVLTF. The CDR3 DNA follows: TGTGCCAGCACCGGACAGGGGAATGGGGCCAACGTCCTGACTTTC. Looking up the rest from reference TRBV2 and TRBJ2-6 gives the full variable domain: EPEVTQTPSHQVTQMGQEVILRCVPISNHLYFYWYRQILGQKVEFLVSFYNNEISEKSEIFDDQFSVERPDGSNFTLKIRSTKLEDSAMYFCASTGQGNGANVLTFGAGSRLTVL.

The chain carries TRBV10-3 and TRBJ1-3; D gene ambiguous. There are 17 residues in the CDR3. Between the trimmed V and J ends, which lost 0 bases and 0 bases, there was a span of 12 bases. Germline CDR1 reads ENHRY; CDR2 reads SYGVKD. CDR3 DNA sequence: TGTGCCATCAGTGAGTCGACGTCGGGTAGCTCTGGAAACACCATATATTTT. Amino acid sequence: CAISESTSGSSGNTIYF.

The V gene is TRBV3-1 (or the pseudogene TRBV3-2), the J gene TRBJ2-1, with 12 bases lining up with TRBD2. This CDR3 spans 18 amino acids. V lost 4 bases to trimming and J lost 1 base; unmatched junction nucleotides: 8. CDR1 is LGHDT, CDR2 YNNKEL, per germline (reference sequence). The CDR3 protein is CASSPGLAGPLSYNEQFF. As DNA, the CDR3 is TGTGCCAGCAGCCCCGGACTAGCGGGGCCTCTTTCCTACAATGAGCAGTTCTTC.

Comments on this clone: This specimen includes other DNA sequences encoding the same CDR3. The rearrangement joins TRBV5-1 to TRBJ1-1; D perhaps matches TRBD1 (5 bases). V gave up 1 base and J gave up 1 base, with 8 bases separating them. This CDR3 is 14 amino acids long. In germline, CDR1 is SGHRS, CDR2 YFSETQ. The CDR3 protein is CASSLQGGNTEAFF. CDR3 nucleotide sequence: TGCGCCAGCAGCTTGCAGGGAGGGAACACTGAAGCTTTCTTT.

The CDR3 reads CASSLGQGKDEKLFF. For the CDR3, the DNA is TGTGCCAGCAGCTTAGGACAGGGGAAGGATGAAAAACTGTTTTTT. The chain has TRBV11-3 and TRBJ1-4; TRBD1 matches at 8 bases. V gave up 1 base and J gave up 6 bases; unmatched junction bases: 4. The CDR3 is 15 amino acids. Germline CDR1 SGHNT, CDR2 YENEEA. Together with reference TRBV11-3 and TRBJ1-4, the CDR3 gives the full variable domain: EAGVVQSPRYKIIEKKQPVAFWCNPISGHNTLYWYLQNLGQGPELLIRYENEEAVDDSQLPKDRFSAERLKGVDSTLKIQPAELGDSAVYLCASSLGQGKDEKLFFGSGTQLSVL.

The chain combines TRBV2 with TRBJ2-5; 7 bases match TRBD2. This CDR3 contains 16 residues. Trimming cost V 5 bases and J 8 bases; bases outside gene matches: 17. In germline, CDR1 is SNHLY, CDR2 FYNNEI. CDR3 residues: CASSKDWDYRVPTQYF. The CDR3 nucleotides are TGTGCCAGCAGTAAGGATTGGGACTACCGCGTTCCAACCCAGTACTTC.

This chain links TRBV19 with TRBJ2-6, with D hard to call. This CDR3 has 17 amino acids. Per the germline V gene, CDR1 is LNHDA and CDR2 is SQIVND (reference sequence). V lost 3 bases, J lost 4 bases, and 16 bases lay in between. CDR3 nucleotide sequence: TGTGCCAGTAGTATTATCAGTCACCCAAAGGGGGCCAACGTCCTGACTTTC. The encoded protein is CASSIISHPKGANVLTF.